This TCR beta chain was documented in a study of shared clonotypes between healthy human individuals. This clone was recorded only once. The V gene lost 8 bases and the J gene lost 0 bases, with 10 bases spanning the gap. Germline V gives CDR1 LNHDA, CDR2 SQIVND (reference sequence). This CDR3 has 13 amino acids. Assay used: immunoSEQ multiplex PCR; TCRdb lists only in-frame clones, some missing. There are about 1.5 million clones in the sample; roughly 97% occur only once, and approximately 1.1% lies in the top ten. Sequencing was done on a sample of naive CD4+ T cells sorted from blood. Specified subset: CD45RA+ positively selected. The V and J genes are TRBV19 and TRBJ2-5; D remains ambiguous. The receptor comes from a man aged 30 to 45 in good health. The CDR3 here is CASSFGYQETQYF. The DNA for the CDR3 is TGTGCCAGTTCCTTCGGGTACCAAGAGACCCAGTACTTC.